Listed below are T cell receptor beta chains from one sample, sequenced in a study of coeliac disease. TCRdb's table, derived via immunoSEQ multiplex PCR, lists solely in-frame clones and lacks some. The sample contains roughly 3,700 clones, almost 70% of which appear only once. The sequencing sample was made of intraepithelial lymphocytes from the gut. The receptors shown here come from a man under 40 with celiac disease. CDR3s include the opening cysteine and the closing phenylalanine or tryptophan. Each record gives: clone size, J gene, D gene, CDR3 length, V gene, CDR3 DNA, CDR3 protein. The D gene is left open where the match is weak. Size tells how often a clone was seen (once, few, many) or the class of an expanded clone, and some rows leave it out.

NA TRBJ2-1 TRBD2 17 TRBV29-1 TGCAGCGTTGAAGGCCGGGGAGGGCAGACCTACTACAATGAGCAGTTCTTC CSVEGRGGQTYYNEQFF
few TRBJ2-7 TRBD1 15 TRBV28 TGTGCCAGCAGTCCACCCGGGACAGGAAGATACGAGCAGTACTTC CASSPPGTGRYEQYF
NA TRBJ1-1 NA 13 TRBV7-6 TGTGCCAGCAGCTCCTTGGGACTTAGGTGGGCTTTCTTT CASSSLGLRWAFF
NA TRBJ1-4 NA 15 TRBV6-1 TGTGCCAGCAGTGAAGTCGTCGCCGGAGGTGAAAAACTGTTTTTT CASSEVVAGGEKLFF
NA TRBJ1-1 TRBD1 15 TRBV7-8 TGTGCCAGCAGCCCACGGACAGGGGGGAACACTAAAGCTTTCTTT CASSPRTGGNTKAFF
once TRBJ2-1 TRBD2 16 TRBV29-1 TGCAGCGTTGGGGCTAGCGGGGGGAGCTCCTACAATGAGCAGTTCTTC CSVGASGGSSYNEQFF
NA TRBJ2-4 TRBD2 13 TRBV5-6 TGTGCCAGCAGGTTCCTAGCGGAAAACATTCAGTACTTC CASRFLAENIQYF
NA TRBJ1-4 TRBD1 14 TRBV30 TGTGCCTGGAGTGTAGGACAGGGGCTGGAAAAACTGTTTTTT CAWSVGQGLEKLFF
NA TRBJ1-3 TRBD1 14 TRBV10-3 TGTGCCGTCGCCTCCCCGGGACAGGGAAACACCATATATTTT CAVASPGQGNTIYF
few TRBJ1-2 TRBD1 14 TRBV9 TGTGCCAGCAGCGCCGGGACAGGGTGGGATGGCTACACCTTC CASSAGTGWDGYTF
NA TRBJ2-3 NA 15 TRBV11-2 TGTGCCAGCAGCTTGGCCCCGATCTCTACAGATACGCAGTATTTT CASSLAPISTDTQYF
NA TRBJ2-7 TRBD1 14 TRBV5-1 TGCGCCAGTCGGACCGGGACAGGGAATCCCGAGCAGTACTTC CASRTGTGNPEQYF
NA TRBJ1-3 NA 13 TRBV4-1 TGCGCCAGCAGCCAAGGAGGGTCGAACACCATATATTTT CASSQGGSNTIYF
NA TRBJ1-2 NA 15 TRBV6-1 TGTGCCAGCAGTGAAGTGGACAGACCTAACTATGGCTACACCTTC CASSEVDRPNYGYTF
NA TRBJ1-1 NA 16 TRBV6-5 TGTGCCAGCAGTTACTCGCATCAGGGGCTGAACACTAAAGCTTTCTTT CASSYSHQGLNTKAFF
NA TRBJ1-5 NA 17 TRBV6-1 TGTGCCAGCAGTGAAAAATCGGGGGGGTATAGCAATCAGCCCCAGCATTTT CASSEKSGGYSNQPQHF
NA TRBJ2-1 NA 11 TRBV5-6 TGTGCCAGCAGCTCATACAATGAGCAGTTCTTC CASSSYNEQFF
NA TRBJ2-7 TRBD1 14 TRBV27 TGTGCCAGCAGACCGGGACAGGGGCCTGGGGAGCAGTACTTC CASRPGQGPGEQYF
NA TRBJ2-7 TRBD2 16 TRBV9 TGTGCCAGCAGCGGCGGCGGGGGGTCCCTCTCCTACGAGCAGTACTTC CASSGGGGSLSYEQYF
NA TRBJ2-1 NA 16 TRBV7-9 TGTGCCAGCAGCTTCCCTGACTGGCGGAGGGACAATGAGCAGTTCTTC CASSFPDWRRDNEQFF
NA TRBJ1-4 NA 15 TRBV21-1 TGTGCCAGCAGCTCCCATTTTGCAACTAATGAAAAACTGTTTTTT CASSSHFATNEKLFF
few TRBJ2-1 TRBD2 14 TRBV2 TGTGCCAGTATAGGGGAGGGCATAAATAATGAGCAGTTCTTC CASIGEGINNEQFF
NA TRBJ2-5 NA 11 TRBV6-6 TGTGCCAGCACCGGGCAAGAGACCCAGTACTTC CASTGQETQYF
NA TRBJ2-1 NA 13 TRBV7-2 TGTGCCAGCAGCCTTACAGGGAAGGGTGAGCAGTTCTTC CASSLTGKGEQFF
NA TRBJ2-2 NA 12 TRBV10-3 TGTGCCATCAGACTTACCACCGGGGAGCTGTTTTTT CAIRLTTGELFF
once TRBJ2-1 TRBD1 13 TRBV30 TGTGCCTGGGGACCTGGGACAGGGGGAGAGCAGTTCTTC CAWGPGTGGEQFF
large TRBJ1-6 TRBD1 13 TRBV6-5 TGTGCCAGCAGTGACAGGGGGGATTCACCCCTCCACTTT CASSDRGDSPLHF
NA TRBJ2-1 NA 16 TRBV9 TGTGCCAGCAGCGGGGGGTCGGGCCTAAATGGGGGGGAGCAGTTCTTC CASSGGSGLNGGEQFF
NA TRBJ2-1 TRBD2 13 TRBV6-5 TGTGCCAGCAGTGGACTAGCGGGAGGTGAGCAGTTCTTC CASSGLAGGEQFF
few TRBJ2-5 NA 15 TRBV4-2 TGTGCCAGCAGCCAAGGAGACCTGGACTGGCTGACCCAGTACTTC CASSQGDLDWLTQYF
few TRBJ2-3 TRBD1 17 TRBV27 TGTGCCAGCAGTTCCTCGACAGGGCGCGCTATCCCAGATACGCAGTATTTT CASSSSTGRAIPDTQYF